This TCR beta chain comes out of a study of beta chain features in type 1 diabetes. J lost 3 bases, V lost 5 bases, and 5 bases had no gene match. Germline-derived CDR1 and CDR2 are SEHNR and FQNEAQ (reference sequence). CDR3 length equals 14 residues. Every bit of the isolated RNA underwent reverse transcription, so sequencing read expressed TCRB transcripts. Measured with immunoSEQ multiplex PCR; TCRdb has only the in-frame clones, and not every one. Among 300,000 to 350,000 clones listed, less than 9.5% were seen once. This clone has more than one count but fewer than ten. Its antigen is unidentified. Study observations and caveats: Whether TCRB rearrangement is influenced by HLA type was left unresolved in this analysis.

The sample was central memory CD4+ T cells from blood. V usage is TRBV7-9 and J usage is TRBJ2-7, with 9 bases that match TRBD1. The TCR originated in a woman aged 18 to 35 in good health. The CDR3 sequence is CASSKPGQGYEQYF. For the CDR3, the DNA is TGTGCCAGCAGCAAGCCGGGACAGGGCTACGAGCAGTACTTC. The whole variable domain, remainder taken from reference TRBV7-9 and TRBJ2-7, is DTGVSQNPRHKITKRGQNVTFRCDPISEHNRLYWYRQTLGQGPEFLTYFQNEAQLEKSRLLSDRFSAERPKGSFSTLEIQRTEQGDSAMYLCASSKPGQGYEQYFGPGTRLTVT.